One and the same sample provided the 21 T cell receptor beta chains below, sequenced in a study of regulatory T cells in long-lasting Graves disease (dated by TCRdb to the early 2020s). Receptor amplification or capture employed multiplex PCR. Sequencing relied on an Illumina HiSeq 4000. CDR3 regions were amplified by Arm-PCR with iRepertoire HTBI primers to construct TCR beta libraries. TCRdb reran the public reads through fastp at Q25 and MiXCR, keeping productive beta chains. Rows are unified per CDR3 protein, each entry keeping the most common DNA and genes. For this sample the table gives a few hundred thousand distinct CDR3 sequences, of which about 16% were detected only once. 20% to 25% of the sample lies in the top ten. Sample time point, as interpreted from the label and publication: newly diagnosed GD, antithyroid drugs for less than 3 months. For both TCR sequencing and RNA sequencing, RNA was extracted from PBMCs using TRIzol.

This sample also appeared in a second study, on T cells in Graves' hyperthyroidism and ophthalmopathy.

The specimen was peripheral blood mononuclear cells (PBMCs), collected at new diagnosis, from a patient treated with antithyroid drugs. These receptors all stem from a young woman with Graves disease. Donor details come from another sample of the same person, matched by shared clones.

In regard to this clonotype: A much bigger clone sits one base away, suggesting this may be a read error. The V gene is TRBV11-1, the J gene TRBJ1-2; 12 bases are shared with TRBD1. The length of the CDR3 is 16 residues. Germline V gene sequence: CDR1 SGHAT, CDR2 FQDESV (reference sequence). V was pared by 4 bases and J by 6 bases, with 9 bases of the junction left unmatched. The CDR3 reads CASSSSGTGGADGYTF. The CDR3 coding sequence is TGTGCCAGCAGCTCATCCGGGACAGGGGGCGCGGATGGCTACACCTTC.

This clonotype has at least ten counts. The chain is built from TRBV18 and TRBJ2-5; D is unresolved. V gave up 5 bases and J gave up 4 bases, with 8 bases separating them. This CDR3 has 12 amino acids. Germline CDR1 and CDR2: KGHSH and LQKENI. CDR3 bases: TGTGCCAGCTCAACGAATGGAGAGACCCAGTACTTC. It translates to CASSTNGETQYF. The full variable domain, with the rest looked up from reference TRBV18 and TRBJ2-5, is NAGVMQNPRHLVRRRGQEARLRCSPMKGHSHVYWYRQLPEEGLKFMVYLQKENIIDESGMPKERFSAEFPKEGPSILRIQQVVRGDSAAYFCASSTNGETQYFGPGTRLLVL.

This clonotype was observed many times. V is TRBV6-1 and J is TRBJ1-1; 7 nucleotides match TRBD1. Germline CDR1 reads MNHNS; CDR2 reads SASEGT. V was clipped by 6 bases and J by 1 base; unmatched bases: 5. The CDR3 runs to 14 residues. Here the CDR3 DNA reads TGTGCCAGCAGAGAAAGGACAGGGAACACTGAAGCTTTCTTT. It yields the protein CASRERTGNTEAFF.

This clonotype was recorded many times. V and J are TRBV15 and TRBJ2-3; 11 bases are shared with TRBD2. Germline trimming cut 0 bases from V and 4 bases from J; bases unmatched to any gene: 15. The V gene's germline CDR1 is LNHNV and CDR2 YYDKDF (reference sequence). The CDR3 is 20 amino acids. The CDR3 sequence: CATSRDLLLAGVSGPDTQYF. CDR3 DNA: TGTGCCACCAGCAGAGATTTGCTACTAGCGGGAGTGTCCGGCCCAGATACGCAGTATTTT.

This clonotype was seen many times. The rearrangement joins TRBV14 to TRBJ2-1, with a possible D match to TRBD2 (6 bases). The CDR3 runs to 13 residues. The V gene's germline CDR1 is SGHDN and CDR2 FVKESK. V lost 5 bases, J lost 7 bases, and 12 bases lay in between. CDR3 amino acids: CASSLTSGNEQFF. In DNA form, the CDR3 reads TGTGCCAGCAGCTTGACTAGTGGGAATGAGCAGTTCTTC.

This clonotype appeared many times. CDR3: CASSRRGRGTGELFF. CDR3 DNA: TGCGCCAGCAGCCGTAGGGGGCGGGGCACCGGGGAGCTGTTTTTT. This chain uses TRBV10-2 with TRBJ2-2, with D tentatively TRBD1 (7 bases). V shed 6 bases and J shed 4 bases, with 15 bases lying between them. CDR3 length equals 15 residues. CDR1 is WSHSY, CDR2 SAAADI, per germline.

This chain connects TRBV20-1 to TRBJ1-2; TRBD1 is a possible D gene (5 bases). The germline V and J ends were trimmed by 8 bases and 8 bases, with 21 bases remaining between them. Germline lookup yields CDR1 DFQATT and CDR2 SNEGSKA (reference sequence). The CDR3 totals 13 residues. The CDR3 protein is CSTNRDDLKGYTF. In DNA form, the CDR3 reads TGCAGTACCAACCGGGACGATCTAAAAGGCTACACCTTC.

This clonotype was observed many times. One junction end does not reproduce the germline sequence, and a read error may be involved. V is TRBV3-1 and J is TRBJ2-1; no reliable D call. This CDR3 contains 11 residues. Germline CDR1 LGHDT, CDR2 YNNKEL (reference sequence). The CDR3 is CASSRNRFILF. The CDR3 bases are TGTGCCAGCAGCCGTAACCGGTTTATACTCTTC.

V and J are TRBV18 and TRBJ2-1, with TRBD1 as a possible D gene (6 bases). CDR3 length: 15 amino acids. Trimming pared 11 bases from V and 4 bases from J, leaving 21 bases between. Germline CDR1 reads KGHSH; CDR2 reads LQKENI. This CDR3 is CAGAPSGVTYNEQFF. As DNA, the CDR3 is TGTGCCGGCGCACCGTCAGGGGTTACGTACAATGAGCAGTTCTTC.

This clonotype was picked up many times. The rearrangement links TRBV18 to TRBJ2-7; D is ambiguous. This CDR3 spans 16 amino acids. Germline V gene sequence: CDR1 KGHSH, CDR2 LQKENI. Trimming left V 4 bases short and J 3 bases short, with 19 bases between. The CDR3 DNA reads TGTGCCAGCTCACTTACAGTTCGGACGGCGAACTACGAGCAGTACTTC. It translates to CASSLTVRTANYEQYF.

A single count supports this clonotype. A much more abundant neighbour one base away suggests this may be a read error. This likely comes from a read error, as the CDR3 has no conserved phenylalanine or tryptophan at its end. The chain joins TRBV20-1 to TRBJ2-3; TRBD1 is a possible D gene (5 bases). The CDR3 consists of 14 residues. V shed 6 bases and J shed 3 bases, with 16 bases lying between them. CDR1 and CDR2 from the germline V gene are DFQATT and SNEGSKA (reference sequence). The CDR3 coding sequence is TGCAGTGCGAGATTCCAGGGTGGAACAGATACGCAGTATCTT. This sequence encodes CSARFQGGTDTQYL.

There are many counts of this clonotype. The V call is TRBV20-1, the J call TRBJ2-2, with D perhaps matching TRBD2 (6 bases). Germline V gene sequence: CDR1 DFQATT, CDR2 SNEGSKA (reference sequence). Trimming took off 5 bases at V and 0 bases at J, with 13 bases between the two ends. The CDR3 covers 15 residues. The chain's CDR3 is CSAALLATNTGELFF. DNA of the CDR3: TGCAGTGCTGCCCTGCTAGCGACGAACACCGGGGAGCTGTTTTTT.

Only a few counts were recorded for this clonotype. The chain employs TRBV20-1 and TRBJ2-3; a possible D gene is TRBD2 (5 bases). Germline CDR1 is DFQATT and CDR2 is SNEGSKA (reference sequence). The CDR3 extends over 16 amino acids. V lost 2 bases and J 0 bases, leaving 15 bases between the germline ends. For the CDR3, the DNA is TGCAGTGCTAGACCCTGGCGGGTAGCAAGCACAGATACGCAGTATTTT. This translates into CSARPWRVASTDTQYF.

This clonotype was counted at least ten times. The gene calls are TRBV6-5 and TRBJ2-1; D is ambiguous. Germline CDR1 MNHEY, CDR2 SVGAGI. With 0 bases removed from V and 2 bases from J, the gap between germline ends came to 5 bases. The CDR3 covers 14 residues. The CDR3 is CASSYSETYNEQFF. CDR3 DNA sequence: TGTGCCAGCAGTTACTCCGAAACCTACAATGAGCAGTTCTTC.

The V call is TRBV28, the J call TRBJ1-4, with 11 bases lining up with TRBD1. The V and J ends lost 2 bases and 8 bases, in that order; junction bases with no gene match: 13. The CDR3 contains 18 residues. Germline CDR1 MDHEN, CDR2 SYDVKM. In nucleotides, the CDR3 is TGTGCCAGCAGTTTAAGGCCCAAGGACAGGGGGCCCAGGGAAAAACTGTTTTTT. Residues: CASSLRPKDRGPREKLFF.

The genes are TRBV27 and TRBJ1-5; no definite D call. CDR3 size: 13 residues. Trimming removed 5 bases at V and 12 bases at J, with 17 bases between. CDR1 and CDR2 (germline): MNHEY, SMNVEV (reference sequence). CDR3 amino acids: CASSQKPHWRQHF. For the CDR3, the DNA is TGTGCCAGCAGTCAGAAACCTCATTGGCGCCAGCATTTT.

There are a few counts of this clonotype. This sequence joins TRBV19 and TRBJ1-1, with D perhaps TRBD1 (5 bases). This CDR3 region has 15 residues. CDR1 LNHDA and CDR2 SQIVND come from the germline V gene (reference sequence). Trimming took 7 bases from V and 1 from J, leaving 16 bases between them. The CDR3 is CASKSLDRQNTEAFF. CDR3 sequence (DNA): TGTGCCAGTAAAAGTCTTGACAGACAGAACACTGAAGCTTTCTTT.

This clonotype was counted at least ten times. In DNA, the CDR3 is TGCAGCGTTACACAGGGGAGAGACGAGCAGTACTTC. Protein product: CSVTQGRDEQYF. The V call is TRBV29-1, the J call TRBJ2-7; the match to TRBD1 covers 7 bases. CDR1 SQVTM and CDR2 ANQGSEA come from the germline V gene. The CDR3 sequence is 12 residues long. The junction had 6 bases not matched to a gene; V was cut back by 5 bases and J by 5 bases.

There are many counts of this clonotype. V gene TRBV3-1 combines with J gene TRBJ2-3, with 7 bases that match TRBD1. After removal of 4 bases from V and 3 bases from J, the junction contained 7 bases not matched to a gene. The CDR3 is 15 amino acids. Germline assignment: CDR1 LGHDT and CDR2 YNNKEL (reference sequence). The CDR3 sequence is CASSLDRLGTDTQYF. CDR3 DNA: TGTGCCAGCAGCCTGGACAGGTTGGGGACAGATACGCAGTATTTT.

There are a few counts of this clonotype. V usage is TRBV5-1 and J usage is TRBJ1-1; maybe TRBD1 (5 bases). The ends were cut back, 3 bases at V and 11 bases at J, with 14 bases in the middle. In germline, CDR1 is SGHRS, CDR2 YFSETQ. There are 12 residues in the CDR3. The CDR3 bases are TGCGCCAGCAGCTCTCAAGGGGATTGGGCTTTCTTT. Protein sequence: CASSSQGDWAFF.

The chain is built from TRBV4-1 and TRBJ2-1, with TRBD2 matching 10 bases. Germline V gives CDR1 MGHRA, CDR2 YSYEKL. This CDR3 has 16 residues. Trimming cost V 4 bases and J 9 bases; bases outside gene matches: 12. The CDR3 here is CASSPLGLAGDSEQFF. CDR3 coding DNA: TGCGCCAGCAGCCCCCTCGGCCTAGCGGGGGACAGTGAGCAGTTCTTC.